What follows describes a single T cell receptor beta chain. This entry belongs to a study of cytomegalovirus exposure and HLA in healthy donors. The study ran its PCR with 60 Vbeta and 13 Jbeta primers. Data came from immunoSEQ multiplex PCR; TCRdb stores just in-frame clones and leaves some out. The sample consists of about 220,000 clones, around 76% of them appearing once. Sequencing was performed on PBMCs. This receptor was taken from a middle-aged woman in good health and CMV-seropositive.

CDR3 sequence: CASSAGTDNQPQHF. CDR3 coding DNA: TGCGCCAGCAGCGCCGGGACAGACAATCAGCCCCAGCATTTT. V usage is TRBV5-1 and J usage is TRBJ1-5, with 7 bases lining up with TRBD1. J was trimmed by 3 bases and V by 4 bases; bases with no gene match: 4. Germline V gene lookup returns CDR1 SGHRS and CDR2 YFSETQ. CDR3 length equals 14 residues.